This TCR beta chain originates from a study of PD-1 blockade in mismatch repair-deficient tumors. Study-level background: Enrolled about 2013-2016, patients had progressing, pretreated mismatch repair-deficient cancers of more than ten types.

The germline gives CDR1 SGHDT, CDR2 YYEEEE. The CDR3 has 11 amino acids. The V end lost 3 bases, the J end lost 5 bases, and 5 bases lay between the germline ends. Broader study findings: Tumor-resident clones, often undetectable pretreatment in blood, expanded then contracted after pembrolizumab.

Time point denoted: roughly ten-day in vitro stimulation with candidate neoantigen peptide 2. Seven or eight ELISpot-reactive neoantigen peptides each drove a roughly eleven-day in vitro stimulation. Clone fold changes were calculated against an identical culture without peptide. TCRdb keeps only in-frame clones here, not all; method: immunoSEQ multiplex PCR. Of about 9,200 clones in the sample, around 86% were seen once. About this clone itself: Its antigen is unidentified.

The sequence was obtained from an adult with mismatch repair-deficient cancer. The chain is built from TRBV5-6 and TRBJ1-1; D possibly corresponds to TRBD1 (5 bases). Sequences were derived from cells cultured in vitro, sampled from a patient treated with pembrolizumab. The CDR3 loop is CASSWGTEAFF. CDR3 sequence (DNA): TGTGCCAGCAGCTGGGGGACTGAAGCTTTCTTT.